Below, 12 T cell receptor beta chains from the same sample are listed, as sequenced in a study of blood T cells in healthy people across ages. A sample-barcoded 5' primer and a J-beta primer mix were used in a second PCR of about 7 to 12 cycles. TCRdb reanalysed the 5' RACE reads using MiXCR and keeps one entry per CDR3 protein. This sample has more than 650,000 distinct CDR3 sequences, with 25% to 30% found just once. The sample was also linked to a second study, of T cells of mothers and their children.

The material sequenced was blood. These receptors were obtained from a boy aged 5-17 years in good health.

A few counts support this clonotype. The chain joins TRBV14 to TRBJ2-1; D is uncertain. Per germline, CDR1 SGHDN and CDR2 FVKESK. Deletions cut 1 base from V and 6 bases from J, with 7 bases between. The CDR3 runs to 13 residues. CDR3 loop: CASSQVSVNEQFF. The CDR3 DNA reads TGTGCCAGCAGCCAAGTTAGTGTCAATGAGCAGTTCTTC.

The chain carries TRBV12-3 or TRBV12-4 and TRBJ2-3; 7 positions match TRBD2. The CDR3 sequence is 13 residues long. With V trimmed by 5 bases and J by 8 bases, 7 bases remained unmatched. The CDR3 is CASSPRDYPTQYF. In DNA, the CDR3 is TGTGCCAGCAGTCCTAGGGACTACCCTACGCAGTATTTT.

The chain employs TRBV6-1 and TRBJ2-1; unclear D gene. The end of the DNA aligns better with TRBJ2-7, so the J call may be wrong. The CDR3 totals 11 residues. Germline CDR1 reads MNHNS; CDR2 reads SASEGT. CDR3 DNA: TGTGCCAGCACGGACCCCTACGAGCAGTACTTC. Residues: CASTDPYEQYF.

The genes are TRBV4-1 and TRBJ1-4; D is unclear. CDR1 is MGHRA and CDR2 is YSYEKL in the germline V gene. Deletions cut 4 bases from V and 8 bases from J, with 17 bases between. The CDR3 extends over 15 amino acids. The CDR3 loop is CASSPFGSPGEKLFF. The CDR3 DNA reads TGCGCCAGCAGCCCGTTCGGGAGCCCAGGCGAAAAACTGTTTTTT.

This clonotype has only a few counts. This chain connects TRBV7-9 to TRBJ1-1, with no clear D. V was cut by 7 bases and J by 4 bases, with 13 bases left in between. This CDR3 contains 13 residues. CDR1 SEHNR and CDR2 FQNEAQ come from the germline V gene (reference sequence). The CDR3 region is CASIPHEGTEAFF. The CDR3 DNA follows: TGTGCCAGCATCCCCCACGAGGGCACTGAAGCTTTCTTT. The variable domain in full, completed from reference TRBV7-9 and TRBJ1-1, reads DTGVSQNPRHKITKRGQNVTFRCDPISEHNRLYWYRQTLGQGPEFLTYFQNEAQLEKSRLLSDRFSAERPKGSFSTLEIQRTEQGDSAMYLCASIPHEGTEAFFGQGTRLTVV.

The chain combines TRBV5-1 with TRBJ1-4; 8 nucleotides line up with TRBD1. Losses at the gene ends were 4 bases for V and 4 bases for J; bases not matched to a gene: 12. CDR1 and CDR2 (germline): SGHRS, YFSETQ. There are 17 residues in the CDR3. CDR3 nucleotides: TGCGCCAGCAGCAAAAAGGGACAGGAGGGGCGTAATGAAAAACTGTTTTTT. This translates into CASSKKGQEGRNEKLFF.

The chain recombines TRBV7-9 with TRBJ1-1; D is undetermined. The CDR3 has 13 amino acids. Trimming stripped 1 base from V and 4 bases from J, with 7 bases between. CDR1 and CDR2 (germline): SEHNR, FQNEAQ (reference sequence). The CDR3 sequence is CASSLEESTEAFF. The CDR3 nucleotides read TGTGCCAGCAGCTTAGAGGAATCCACTGAAGCTTTCTTT.

The CDR3 here is CASSLRQVEQYF. CDR3 bases: TGTGCCAGCAGCTTACGGCAGGTCGAGCAGTACTTC. J is TRBJ2-7 and V is TRBV11-2; no reliable D call. V gave up 2 bases and J gave up 6 bases, with 8 bases separating them. The CDR3 totals 12 residues. From germline, CDR1 is SGHAT and CDR2 FQNNGV.

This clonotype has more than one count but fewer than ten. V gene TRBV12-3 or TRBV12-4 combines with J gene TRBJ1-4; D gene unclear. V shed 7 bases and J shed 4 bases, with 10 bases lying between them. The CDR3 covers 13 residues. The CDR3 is CASTGGLNEKLFF. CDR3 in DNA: TGTGCCAGCACGGGAGGGCTTAATGAAAAACTGTTTTTT.

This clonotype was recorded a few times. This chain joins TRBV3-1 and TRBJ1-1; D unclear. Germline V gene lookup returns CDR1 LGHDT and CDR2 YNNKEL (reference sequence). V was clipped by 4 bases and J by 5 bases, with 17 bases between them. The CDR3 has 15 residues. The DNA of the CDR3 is TGTGCCAGCAGCCCCCAATTTAGGGCTGGGACTGAAGCTTTCTTT. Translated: CASSPQFRAGTEAFF.

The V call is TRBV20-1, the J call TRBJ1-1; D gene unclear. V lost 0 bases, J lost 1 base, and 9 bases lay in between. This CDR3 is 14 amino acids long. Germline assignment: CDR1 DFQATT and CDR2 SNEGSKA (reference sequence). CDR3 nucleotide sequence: TGCAGTGCTAGAGATCCGGGTGGGAACACTGAAGCTTTCTTT. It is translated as CSARDPGGNTEAFF.

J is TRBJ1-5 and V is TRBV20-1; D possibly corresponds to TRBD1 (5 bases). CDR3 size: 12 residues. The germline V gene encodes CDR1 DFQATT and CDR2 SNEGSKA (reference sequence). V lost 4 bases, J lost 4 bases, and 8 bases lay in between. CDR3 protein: CSAKGTNQPQHF. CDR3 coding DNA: TGCAGTGCTAAAGGGACTAATCAGCCCCAGCATTTT.